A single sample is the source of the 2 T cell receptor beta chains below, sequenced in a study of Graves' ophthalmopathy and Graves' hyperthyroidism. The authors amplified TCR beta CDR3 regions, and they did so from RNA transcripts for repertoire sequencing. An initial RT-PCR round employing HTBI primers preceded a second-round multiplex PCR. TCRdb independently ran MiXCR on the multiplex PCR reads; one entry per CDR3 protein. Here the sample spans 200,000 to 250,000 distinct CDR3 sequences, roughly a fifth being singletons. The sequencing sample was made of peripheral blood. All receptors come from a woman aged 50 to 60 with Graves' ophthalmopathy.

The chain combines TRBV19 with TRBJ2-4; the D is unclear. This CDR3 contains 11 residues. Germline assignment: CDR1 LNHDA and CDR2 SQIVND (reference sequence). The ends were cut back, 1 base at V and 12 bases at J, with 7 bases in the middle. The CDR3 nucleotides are TGTGCCAGTAGTATAGGCGCAGGTCAGTACTTC. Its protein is CASSIGAGQYF. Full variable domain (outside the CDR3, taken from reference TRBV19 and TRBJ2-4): DGGITQSPKYLFRKEGQNVTLSCEQNLNHDAMYWYRQDPGQGLRLIYYSQIVNDFQKGDIAEGYSVSREKKESFPLTVTSAQKNPTAFYLCASSIGAGQYFGAGTRLSVL.

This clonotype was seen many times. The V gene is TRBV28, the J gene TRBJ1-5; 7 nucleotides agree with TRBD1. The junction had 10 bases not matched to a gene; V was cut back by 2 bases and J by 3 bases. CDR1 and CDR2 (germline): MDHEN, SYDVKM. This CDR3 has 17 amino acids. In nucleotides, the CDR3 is TGTGCCAGCAGTTTACGCGGACAGGCAGGTCTCAATCAGCCCCAGCATTTT. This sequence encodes CASSLRGQAGLNQPQHF.